The rows below give T cell receptor beta chains drawn from one sample of a study of control samples from healthy donors and cancer patients. The data were produced by immunoSEQ multiplex PCR, yet TCRdb's version contains in-frame clones alone and is incomplete. Among about 98,000 clones listed, about 92% were seen once. Material: blood. The receptors stem from a woman aged 18-30 years in good health. CDR3s include the opening cysteine and the closing phenylalanine or tryptophan. D genes are given only for firm matches. Some rows have no size entry. The others give once, few or many, or a class for an expanded clone.

j_call: TRBJ1-1; d_call: .; v_call: TRBV5-5; clone_size: .; cdr3_nt: TGTGCCAGCAGCTCGACCTACTGGGAGGGGGATATGAACACTGAAGCTTTCTTT; cdr3_aa: CASSSTYWEGDMNTEAFF
j_call: TRBJ2-5; d_call: .; v_call: TRBV9; clone_size: .; cdr3_nt: TGTGCCAGCAGCGTAGCTTGGGGAGAGACGAATGGAGAGACCCAGTACTTC; cdr3_aa: CASSVAWGETNGETQYF
j_call: TRBJ2-7; d_call: TRBD1; v_call: TRBV2; clone_size: .; cdr3_nt: TGTGCCAGCAAGCTAGAATCGGGACAGAACTACGAGCAGTACTTC; cdr3_aa: CASKLESGQNYEQYF
j_call: TRBJ1-2; d_call: .; v_call: TRBV6-5; clone_size: few; cdr3_nt: TGTGCCAGCAGTCTCGGGTATGGCTACACCTTC; cdr3_aa: CASSLGYGYTF
j_call: TRBJ2-3; d_call: TRBD2; v_call: TRBV6-4; clone_size: .; cdr3_nt: TGTGCCAGCAGCCGACTAGCGGGAACCACAGATACGCAGTATTTT; cdr3_aa: CASSRLAGTTDTQYF
j_call: TRBJ1-2; d_call: .; v_call: TRBV6-4; clone_size: .; cdr3_nt: TGTGCCAGCAGTGGAGGGGCGGAATATGGCTACACCTTC; cdr3_aa: CASSGGAEYGYTF
j_call: TRBJ1-2; d_call: TRBD1; v_call: TRBV6-5; clone_size: .; cdr3_nt: TGTGCCAGCAGTTCATACCAGACAGGGTTCTATGGCTACACCTTC; cdr3_aa: CASSSYQTGFYGYTF
j_call: TRBJ2-7; d_call: .; v_call: TRBV4-2; clone_size: .; cdr3_nt: TGTGCCAGCAGCCAAGGAGCATACTACGAGCAGTACTTC; cdr3_aa: CASSQGAYYEQYF
j_call: TRBJ2-5; d_call: TRBD1; v_call: TRBV24-1; clone_size: .; cdr3_nt: TGTGCCACCAGTGAGCCACAGGGGGCATTTGAGACCCAGTACTTC; cdr3_aa: CATSEPQGAFETQYF
j_call: TRBJ2-1; d_call: .; v_call: TRBV5-1; clone_size: .; cdr3_nt: TGCGCCAGCAGCTTGGCACCAGGGTTGAGCTCCTACAATGAGCAGTTCTTC; cdr3_aa: CASSLAPGLSSYNEQFF
j_call: TRBJ2-2; d_call: .; v_call: TRBV29-1; clone_size: once; cdr3_nt: TGCAGCGCTCCCTACACCGGGGAGCTGTTTTTT; cdr3_aa: CSAPYTGELFF
j_call: TRBJ1-4; d_call: .; v_call: TRBV6-6; clone_size: .; cdr3_nt: TGTGCCAGCAGTTTAGGTGAAAAACTGTTTTTT; cdr3_aa: CASSLGEKLFF
j_call: TRBJ1-1; d_call: TRBD1; v_call: TRBV5-4; clone_size: .; cdr3_nt: TGTGCCAGCAGCCCCGGAAACAGGGGCCTGGATGCTTTCTTT; cdr3_aa: CASSPGNRGLDAFF
j_call: TRBJ2-7; d_call: .; v_call: TRBV27; clone_size: .; cdr3_nt: TGTGCCAGCAGTTTAAAGGATTCCTACGAGCAGTACTTC; cdr3_aa: CASSLKDSYEQYF
j_call: TRBJ1-4; d_call: .; v_call: TRBV25-1; clone_size: once; cdr3_nt: TGTGCCAGCACGCCGGACATAGCTTTGGGAAAACTGTTTTTT; cdr3_aa: CASTPDIALGKLFF
j_call: TRBJ2-7; d_call: TRBD1; v_call: TRBV5-1; clone_size: .; cdr3_nt: TGCGCCAGCAGCTCTGATATCGGACAGGGGTCCTACGAGCAGTACTTC; cdr3_aa: CASSSDIGQGSYEQYF
j_call: TRBJ1-4; d_call: .; v_call: TRBV19; clone_size: .; cdr3_nt: TGTGCCAGTAGCTACGGGGAAAGGGGAAAACTGTTTTTT; cdr3_aa: CASSYGERGKLFF
j_call: TRBJ2-1; d_call: TRBD2; v_call: TRBV5-1; clone_size: .; cdr3_nt: TGCGCCAGCAGCTCGGTGACTAGCGGCCCCTACAATGAGCAGTTCTTC; cdr3_aa: CASSSVTSGPYNEQFF
j_call: TRBJ1-5; d_call: .; v_call: TRBV28; clone_size: .; cdr3_nt: TGTGCCAGCAGGGAGCTTCTTGACCAGCATTTT; cdr3_aa: CASRELLDQHF
j_call: TRBJ2-7; d_call: .; v_call: TRBV7-7; clone_size: .; cdr3_nt: TGTGCCAGCAGCCCAGCGGATGGGGCAGGGGCGGCCTACGAGCAGTACTTC; cdr3_aa: CASSPADGAGAAYEQYF
j_call: TRBJ1-1; d_call: .; v_call: TRBV7-2; clone_size: once; cdr3_nt: TGTGCCAGCAGCTTCGTGGGGGGCTTGGCTGAAGCTTTCTTT; cdr3_aa: CASSFVGGLAEAFF
j_call: TRBJ1-2; d_call: TRBD1; v_call: TRBV7-9; clone_size: .; cdr3_nt: TGTGCCAGCAGCAACCGGGACAGGGGAGGAAAGTATGGCTACACCTTC; cdr3_aa: CASSNRDRGGKYGYTF
j_call: TRBJ1-6; d_call: TRBD1; v_call: TRBV28; clone_size: .; cdr3_nt: TGTGCCAGCAGTCTTCTTTTACAGGGGGCGCGTTCACCCCTCCACTTT; cdr3_aa: CASSLLLQGARSPLHF
j_call: TRBJ1-1; d_call: .; v_call: TRBV6-1; clone_size: .; cdr3_nt: TGTGCCAGCAGTGCCCGTCGGGGCAGGGTTGCCGCTGAAGCTTTCTTT; cdr3_aa: CASSARRGRVAAEAFF
j_call: TRBJ1-5; d_call: .; v_call: TRBV7-4; clone_size: .; cdr3_nt: TGTGCCAGCAGCTTAAGAAAGGGAAAGCATTTT; cdr3_aa: CASSLRKGKHF
j_call: TRBJ2-5; d_call: TRBD2; v_call: TRBV7-9; clone_size: .; cdr3_nt: TGTGCCAGCAGCTTAGGGCTAGCGGGGGGGCAGGAGACCCAGTACTTC; cdr3_aa: CASSLGLAGGQETQYF
j_call: TRBJ2-6; d_call: .; v_call: TRBV5-4; clone_size: once; cdr3_nt: TGTGCCAGCACCTTACCCGGGTCCGAATTCGGGGCCAACGTCCTGACTTTC; cdr3_aa: CASTLPGSEFGANVLTF
j_call: TRBJ2-7; d_call: .; v_call: TRBV7-2; clone_size: once; cdr3_nt: TGTGCCAGCAGCTTATTTTTAGGCTACTACGAGCAGTACTTC; cdr3_aa: CASSLFLGYYEQYF